This T cell receptor beta chain was captured by sequencing in a study of cytomegalovirus exposure and HLA in healthy donors. Across the study: Most donors, around 81% of 398 genotyped, fell in the Caucasian-associated ancestry cluster. The study, taken as a whole, reports: Further analysis, carried out later, found HLA-associated TCR beta chains more clonally expanded than equally common other chains.

As regards this clone: Its antigen is unidentified.

The PCR contained 60 Vbeta and 13 Jbeta primers. Libraries were prepared by immunoSEQ multiplex PCR; TCRdb keeps only in-frame clonotypes and omits some of them. The data show some 130,000 clones, 76% seen once. Germline V gives CDR1 SQVTM, CDR2 ANQGSEA. The germline V and J ends were trimmed by 7 bases and 1 base, with 10 bases remaining between them. The CDR3 extends over 12 amino acids. The clonotype comes from a man aged 35 to 55 in good health and CMV-seronegative. The sequenced sample consisted of PBMCs. This chain links TRBV29-1 with TRBJ1-1; no clear D gene. The CDR3 loop reads CSGFEANTEAFF. CDR3 nucleotide sequence: TGCAGCGGGTTCGAGGCGAACACTGAAGCTTTCTTT.